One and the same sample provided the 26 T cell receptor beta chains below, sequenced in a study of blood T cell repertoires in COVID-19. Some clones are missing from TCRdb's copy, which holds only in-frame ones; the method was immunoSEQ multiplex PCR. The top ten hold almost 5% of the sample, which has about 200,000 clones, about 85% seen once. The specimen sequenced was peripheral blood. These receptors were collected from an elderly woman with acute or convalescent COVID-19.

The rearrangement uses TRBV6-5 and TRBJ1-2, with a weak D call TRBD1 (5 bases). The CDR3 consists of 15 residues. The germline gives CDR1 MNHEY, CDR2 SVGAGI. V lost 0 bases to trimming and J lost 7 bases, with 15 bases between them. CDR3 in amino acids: CASSYSTVAGGGYTF. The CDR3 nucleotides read TGTGCCAGCAGTTACTCGACGGTCGCGGGGGGTGGCTACACCTTC.

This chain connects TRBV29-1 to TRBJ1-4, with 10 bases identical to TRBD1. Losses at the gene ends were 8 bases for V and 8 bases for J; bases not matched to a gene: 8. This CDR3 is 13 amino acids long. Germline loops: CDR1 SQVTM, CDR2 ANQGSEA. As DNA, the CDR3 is TGCAGCACGCTCGGGACAGGGGACGAAAAACTGTTTTTT. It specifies CSTLGTGDEKLFF. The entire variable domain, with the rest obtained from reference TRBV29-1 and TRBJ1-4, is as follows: SAVISQKPSRDICQRGTSLTIQCQVDSQVTMMFWYRQQPGQSLTLIATANQGSEATYESGFVIDKFPISRPNLTFSTLTVSNMSPEDSSIYLCSTLGTGDEKLFFGSGTQLSVL.

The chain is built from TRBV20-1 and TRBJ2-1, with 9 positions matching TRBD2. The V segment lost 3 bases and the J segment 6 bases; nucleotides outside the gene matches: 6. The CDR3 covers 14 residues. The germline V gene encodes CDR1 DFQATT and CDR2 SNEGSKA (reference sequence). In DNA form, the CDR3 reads TGCAGTGCTAGTACCAGCGGGAGGAGCAATGAGCAGTTCTTC. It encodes CSASTSGRSNEQFF.

CDR3 protein: CASSPLEPGQGGYGYTF. The CDR3 coding sequence is TGTGCCAGCAGCCCTCTAGAGCCGGGACAGGGCGGCTATGGCTACACCTTC. The rearrangement links TRBV14 to TRBJ1-2, with TRBD1 identical over 9 bases. Per germline, CDR1 SGHDN and CDR2 FVKESK. This CDR3 has 17 amino acids. With V trimmed by 4 bases and J by 4 bases, 13 bases remained unmatched.

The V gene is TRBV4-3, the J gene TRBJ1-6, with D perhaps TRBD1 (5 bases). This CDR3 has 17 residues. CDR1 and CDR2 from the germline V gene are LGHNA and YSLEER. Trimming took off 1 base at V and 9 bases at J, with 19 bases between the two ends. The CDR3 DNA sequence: TGCGCCAGCAGCCAAGGAGCTAGGGTAGGGGCTGGTTCACCCCTCCACTTT. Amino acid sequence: CASSQGARVGAGSPLHF.

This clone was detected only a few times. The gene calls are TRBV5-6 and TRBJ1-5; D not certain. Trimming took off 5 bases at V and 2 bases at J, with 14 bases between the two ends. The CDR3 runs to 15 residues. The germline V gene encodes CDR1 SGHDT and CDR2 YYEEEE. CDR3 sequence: CASSSLTRGNQPQHF. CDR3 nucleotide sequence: TGTGCCAGCAGTAGTCTCACTCGGGGCAATCAGCCCCAGCATTTT.

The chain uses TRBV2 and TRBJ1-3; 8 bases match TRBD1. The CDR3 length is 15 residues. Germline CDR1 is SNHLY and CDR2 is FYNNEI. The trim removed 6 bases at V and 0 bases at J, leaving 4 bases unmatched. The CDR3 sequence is CASSFTGGSGNTIYF. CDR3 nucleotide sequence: TGTGCCAGCAGCTTTACAGGGGGCTCTGGAAACACCATATATTTT.

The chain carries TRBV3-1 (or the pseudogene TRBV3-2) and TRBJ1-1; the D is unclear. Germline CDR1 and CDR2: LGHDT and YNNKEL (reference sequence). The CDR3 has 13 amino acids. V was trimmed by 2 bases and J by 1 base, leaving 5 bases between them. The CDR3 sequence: CASSQWQNTEAFF. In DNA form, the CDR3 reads TGTGCCAGCAGCCAATGGCAGAACACTGAAGCTTTCTTT.

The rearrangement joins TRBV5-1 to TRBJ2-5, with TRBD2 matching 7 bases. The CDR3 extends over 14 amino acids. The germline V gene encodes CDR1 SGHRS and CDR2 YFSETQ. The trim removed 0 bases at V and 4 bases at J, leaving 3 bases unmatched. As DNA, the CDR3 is TGCGCCAGCAGCTTGGTCAGCGGGACAGAGACCCAGTACTTC. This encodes CASSLVSGTETQYF.

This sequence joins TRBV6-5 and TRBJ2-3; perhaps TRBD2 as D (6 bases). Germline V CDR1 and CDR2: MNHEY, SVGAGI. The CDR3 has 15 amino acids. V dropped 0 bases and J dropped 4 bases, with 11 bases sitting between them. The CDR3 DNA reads TGTGCCAGCAGTTACTCTGCGGGGCAGGCAGATACGCAGTATTTT. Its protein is CASSYSAGQADTQYF.

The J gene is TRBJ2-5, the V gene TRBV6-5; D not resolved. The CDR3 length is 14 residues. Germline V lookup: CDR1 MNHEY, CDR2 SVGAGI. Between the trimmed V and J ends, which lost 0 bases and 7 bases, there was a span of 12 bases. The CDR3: CASSYSESGGTQYF. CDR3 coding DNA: TGTGCCAGCAGTTACTCGGAGAGTGGCGGGACCCAGTACTTC.

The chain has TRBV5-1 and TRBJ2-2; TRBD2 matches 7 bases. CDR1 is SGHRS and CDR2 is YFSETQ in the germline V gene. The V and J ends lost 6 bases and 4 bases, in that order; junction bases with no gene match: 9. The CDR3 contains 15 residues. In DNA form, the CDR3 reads TGCGCCAGCAAGCGGGACCTGGGAGGCACCGGGGAGCTGTTTTTT. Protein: CASKRDLGGTGELFF.

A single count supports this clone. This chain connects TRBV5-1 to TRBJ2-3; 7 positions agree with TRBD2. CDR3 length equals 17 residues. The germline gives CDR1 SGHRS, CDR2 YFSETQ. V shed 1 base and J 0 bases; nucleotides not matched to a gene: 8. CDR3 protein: CASSLFGSGSSTDTQYF. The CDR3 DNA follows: TGCGCCAGCAGCTTGTTCGGTAGCGGGTCTAGCACAGATACGCAGTATTTT. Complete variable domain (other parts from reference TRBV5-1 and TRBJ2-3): KAGVTQTPRYLIKTRGQQVTLSCSPISGHRSVSWYQQTPGQGLQFLFEYFSETQRNKGNFPGRFSGRQFSNSRSEMNVSTLELGDSALYLCASSLFGSGSSTDTQYFGPGTRLTVL.

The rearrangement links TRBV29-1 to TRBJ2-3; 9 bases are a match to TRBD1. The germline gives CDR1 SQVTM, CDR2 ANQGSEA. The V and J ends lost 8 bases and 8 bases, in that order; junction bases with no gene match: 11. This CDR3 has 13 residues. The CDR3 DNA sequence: TGCAGCTCCGAACAGGGGGCGGGCGGTACGCAGTATTTT. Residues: CSSEQGAGGTQYF.

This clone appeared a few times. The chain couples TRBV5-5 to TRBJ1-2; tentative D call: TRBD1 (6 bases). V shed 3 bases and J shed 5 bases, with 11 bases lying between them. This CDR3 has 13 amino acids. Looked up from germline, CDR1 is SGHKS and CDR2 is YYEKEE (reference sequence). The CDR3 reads CASSSDRSYGYTF. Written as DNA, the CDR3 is TGTGCCAGCAGCTCTGACAGGAGTTATGGCTACACCTTC.

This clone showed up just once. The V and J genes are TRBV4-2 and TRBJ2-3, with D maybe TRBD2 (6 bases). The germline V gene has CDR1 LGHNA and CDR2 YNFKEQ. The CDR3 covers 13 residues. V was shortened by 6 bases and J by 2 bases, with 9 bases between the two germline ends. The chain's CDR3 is CASRRRDTDTQYF. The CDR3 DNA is TGTGCCAGCAGACGGCGGGACACAGATACGCAGTATTTT.

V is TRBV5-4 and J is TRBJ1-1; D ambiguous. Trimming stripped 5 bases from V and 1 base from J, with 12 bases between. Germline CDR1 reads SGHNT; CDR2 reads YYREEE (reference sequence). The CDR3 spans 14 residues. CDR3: CASSRTTANTEAFF. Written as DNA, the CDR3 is TGTGCCAGCAGTCGTACGACTGCGAACACTGAAGCTTTCTTT.

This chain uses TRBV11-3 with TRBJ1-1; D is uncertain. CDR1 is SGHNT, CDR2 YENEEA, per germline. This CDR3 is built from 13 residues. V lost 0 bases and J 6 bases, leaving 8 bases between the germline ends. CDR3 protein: CASSLEEGAEAFF. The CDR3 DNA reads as TGTGCCAGCAGCTTAGAGGAGGGAGCTGAAGCTTTCTTT.

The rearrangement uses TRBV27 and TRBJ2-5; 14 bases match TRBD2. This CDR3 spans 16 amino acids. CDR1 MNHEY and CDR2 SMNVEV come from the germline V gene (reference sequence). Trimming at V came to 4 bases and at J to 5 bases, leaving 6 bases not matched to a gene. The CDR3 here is CASSWGLAGARETQYF. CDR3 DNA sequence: TGTGCCAGCAGTTGGGGACTAGCGGGAGCACGTGAGACCCAGTACTTC.

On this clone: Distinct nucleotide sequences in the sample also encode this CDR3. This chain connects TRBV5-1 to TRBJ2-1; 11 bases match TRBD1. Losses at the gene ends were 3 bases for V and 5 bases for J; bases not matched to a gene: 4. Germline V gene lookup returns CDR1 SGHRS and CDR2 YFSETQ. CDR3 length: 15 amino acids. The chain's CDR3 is CASSSGTGGNNEQFF. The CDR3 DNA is TGCGCCAGCAGCTCCGGGACAGGGGGAAACAATGAGCAGTTCTTC.

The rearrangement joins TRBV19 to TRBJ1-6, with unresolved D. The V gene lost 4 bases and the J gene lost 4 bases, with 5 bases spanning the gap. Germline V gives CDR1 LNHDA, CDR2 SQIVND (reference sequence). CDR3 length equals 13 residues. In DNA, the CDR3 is TGTGCCAGTAGTAACGGTTATAATTCACCCCTCCACTTT. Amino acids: CASSNGYNSPLHF.

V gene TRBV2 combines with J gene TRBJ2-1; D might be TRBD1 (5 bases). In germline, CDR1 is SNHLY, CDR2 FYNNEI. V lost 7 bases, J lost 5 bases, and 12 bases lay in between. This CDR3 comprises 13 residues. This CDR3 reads CASTPGWDNEQFF. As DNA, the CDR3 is TGTGCCAGCACCCCAGGGTGGGACAATGAGCAGTTCTTC.

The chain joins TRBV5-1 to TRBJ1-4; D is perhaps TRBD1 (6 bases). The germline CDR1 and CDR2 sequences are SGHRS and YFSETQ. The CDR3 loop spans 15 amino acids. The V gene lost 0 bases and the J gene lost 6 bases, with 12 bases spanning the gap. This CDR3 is CASSLEGGDDEKLFF. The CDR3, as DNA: TGCGCCAGCAGCTTGGAAGGGGGAGACGATGAAAAACTGTTTTTT.

DNA for the CDR3: TGTGCCAGCAGCTTAGCGGGCCAGGGCCCCTACGAGCAGTACTTC. Its translation is CASSLAGQGPYEQYF. The V gene is TRBV7-6, the J gene TRBJ2-7, with a weak D call TRBD1 (5 bases). Germline lookup yields CDR1 SGHVS and CDR2 FNYEAQ. The CDR3 runs to 15 residues. Trimming left V 0 bases short and J 2 bases short, with 11 bases between.

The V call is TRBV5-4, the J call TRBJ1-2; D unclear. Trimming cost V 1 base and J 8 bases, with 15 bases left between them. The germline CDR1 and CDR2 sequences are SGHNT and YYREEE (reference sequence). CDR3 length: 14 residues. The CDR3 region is CASSLRQTSGGYTF. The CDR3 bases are TGTGCCAGCAGCTTGCGGCAGACCTCGGGGGGCTACACCTTC.

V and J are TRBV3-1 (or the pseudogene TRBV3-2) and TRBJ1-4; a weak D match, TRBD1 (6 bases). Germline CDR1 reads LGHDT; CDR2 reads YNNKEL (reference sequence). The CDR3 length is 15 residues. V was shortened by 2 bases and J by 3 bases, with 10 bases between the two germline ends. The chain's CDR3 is CASSQSSGANEKLFF. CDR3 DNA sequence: TGTGCCAGCAGCCAAAGCTCAGGGGCTAATGAAAAACTGTTTTTT.